Described below is a single T cell receptor (beta chain) sequence and its context. As yet, its antigen is unknown. This record comes from a study of T cells expressing NK-cell markers. Study overall: According to the study, TCR beta repertoires originated from sorted CD3+CD56+NKG2C+, CD3+CD56+NKG2C- and CD3+CD56-NKG2C+ T cells. Out of eight donors sequenced, seven tested HCMV-seropositive and the remaining one seronegative. General study points: Four donors showed these clonotypes also leading the CD3+CD56-NKG2C+ fraction.

TCRdb reprocessed the 5' RACE reads and stores each CDR3 protein as one record, lacking DNA. The sample holds some 150,000 distinct CDR3 sequences. This receptor was obtained from a man in his late teens or twenties in good health. Source material: blood T cells: a sorted CD56 or NKG2C T cell subset, CD4+ or CD8+ T cells, or bulk PBMC T cells (not recorded which).

This CDR3 reads CASSPGGGTEAFF. The chain links TRBV4-2 to TRBJ1-1; the D call of TRBD1 rests on TCRdb alone, since no DNA is present to check it. From germline, CDR1 is LGHNA and CDR2 YNFKEQ. CDR3 length: 13 amino acids.